This TCR beta chain is from a study of vaccination effects on CD4 cells after COVID-19. Broader study findings: At late timepoints after vaccination, vaccine- and infection-induced clones shrank markedly.

This clone appeared once. Its antigen is not known. The ViraFEST assay expanded antigen-specific CD4+ T cells with viral peptide pools before sequencing. Subsequent to roughly 9 days of culture, CD4+ T cells were isolated. Among the vaccine recipients, none had a prior SARS-CoV-2 infection, and nucleocapsid antibodies were negative. Cultures used roughly 2.2 million PBMC per well, about 10 IU/ml IL-2 and about 10 ug/ml peptides. The authors replaced half the medium with IL-2 medium on days 3 and 7. This CDR3 comprises 18 residues. Germline V lookup: CDR1 LNHNV, CDR2 YYDKDF (reference sequence). The V end lost 0 bases, the J end lost 0 bases, and 15 bases lay between the germline ends. Here immunoSEQ multiplex PCR was the method, and the copy in TCRdb shows in-frame clones only, minus some. In the table there are 35,000 to 40,000 clones, approximately 68% of which are singletons.

This clonotype was obtained from a human donor who received a COVID-19 vaccine. V and J are TRBV15 and TRBJ1-5; no definite D call. Material: CD4+ T cells from PBMCs cultured with HCoV-OC43 spike peptides, obtained before COVID-19 vaccination. Subset indicated: HCoV-OC43 spike overlapping peptide pool stimulation. CDR3: CATSRDISAGHSNQPQHF. The CDR3 nucleotides read TGTGCCACCAGCAGAGATATATCGGCAGGTCATAGCAATCAGCCCCAGCATTTT.